Below are 23 T cell receptor beta chains sequenced from a single sample in a study of shared clonotypes between healthy human individuals. The method was immunoSEQ multiplex PCR; TCRdb's version includes in-frame clones alone and lacks a portion of them. The sample holds about 2.3 million clones, 85% to 95% seen once. The sample comprised naive CD4+ T cells from PBMCs. Subset defined: CD45RA+ positively selected. These receptors originate from a man aged 18 to 29 in good health. Some clones in this sample may be carry-over from other donors' samples.

V is TRBV28 and J is TRBJ2-4, with D perhaps TRBD1 (6 bases). The germline CDR1 and CDR2 sequences are MDHEN and SYDVKM. This CDR3 contains 18 residues. V was trimmed by 3 bases and J by 3 bases, leaving 21 bases between them. CDR3 in amino acids: CASSLSGGREVDKNIQYF. DNA for the CDR3: TGTGCCAGCAGTTTGTCTGGGGGCAGGGAAGTTGACAAAAACATTCAGTACTTC.

This clone was seen a single time. This rearrangement joins TRBV9 to TRBJ2-2, with D possibly TRBD1 on 5 matching bases. CDR1 and CDR2 from the germline V gene are SGDLS and YYNGEE. This CDR3 comprises 16 residues. V was clipped by 0 bases and J by 7 bases, with 16 bases between them. DNA of the CDR3: TGTGCCAGCAGCGTAGGTGTAATAGGGGCCATCGGGGAGCTGTTTTTT. As protein: CASSVGVIGAIGELFF. Supplemented by reference TRBV9 and TRBJ2-2, the full variable domain reads DSGVTQTPKHLITATGQRVTLRCSPRSGDLSVYWYQQSLDQGLQFLIQYYNGEERAKGNILERFSAQQFPDLHSELNLSSLELGDSALYFCASSVGVIGAIGELFFGEGSRLTVL.

V is TRBV7-2 and J is TRBJ2-1; D uncertain. Germline lookup yields CDR1 SGHTA and CDR2 FQGNSA. CDR3 size: 15 residues. Deletions cut 2 bases from V and 2 bases from J, with 10 bases between. CDR3 bases: TGTGCCAGCAGCTTATTTCTCGGTGCCTACAATGAGCAGTTCTTC. This codes for CASSLFLGAYNEQFF.

V is TRBV4-1 and J is TRBJ2-1, with 10 bases identical to TRBD2. The V segment lost 0 bases and the J segment 8 bases; nucleotides outside the gene matches: 7. The CDR3 is 16 residues long. The germline CDR1 and CDR2 sequences are MGHRA and YSYEKL. The CDR3: CASSQDFTSGIYEQFF. CDR3 sequence (DNA): TGCGCCAGCAGCCAAGATTTCACTAGCGGGATCTATGAGCAGTTCTTC.

The rearrangement joins TRBV28 to TRBJ2-7; TRBD1 is a possible D gene (6 bases). Trimming took 2 bases from V and 7 from J, leaving 21 bases between them. Germline V CDR1 and CDR2: MDHEN, SYDVKM. CDR3 length: 16 residues. In nucleotides, the CDR3 is TGTGCCAGCAGTTTAGCCGATTTTACAGGGTTGGGGGAGCAGTACTTC. Translating gives CASSLADFTGLGEQYF.

Worth noting for this clone: A junction boundary mismatches the germline segment, possibly from a read error. The chain uses TRBV6-1 and TRBJ1-2; the D gene is possibly TRBD1 (5 bases). The CDR3 spans 12 residues. CDR1 is MNHNS and CDR2 is SASEGT in the germline V gene. CDR3 sequence: CASSEVLRGLQF. CDR3 DNA sequence: TGTGCCAGCAGTGAAGTGCTTCGGGGACTACAATTC.

The genes are TRBV6-5 and TRBJ2-1; 9 bases line up with TRBD2. The CDR3 length is 16 residues. The germline V gene encodes CDR1 MNHEY and CDR2 SVGAGI. The junction had 10 bases not matched to a gene; V was cut back by 2 bases and J by 8 bases. The CDR3 bases are TGTGCCAGCAGTTACGGAGCTAGCGGGATGGCGGATGAGCAGTTCTTC. Encoded protein: CASSYGASGMADEQFF.

The J gene is TRBJ2-2, the V gene TRBV10-3; TRBD2 agrees at 8 bases. V shed 2 bases, J shed 6 bases, and the junction held 5 bases outside the gene matches. This CDR3 has 15 residues. From germline, CDR1 is ENHRY and CDR2 SYGVKD. DNA for the CDR3: TGTGCCATCAGTGAGGGGACTAGTGTCGCCGGGGAGCTGTTTTTT. This gives the protein CAISEGTSVAGELFF.

The chain has TRBV7-9 and TRBJ2-2; weak D call: TRBD2 (6 bases). The CDR3 has 16 residues. From germline, CDR1 is SEHNR and CDR2 FQNEAQ (reference sequence). V was shortened by 5 bases and J by 5 bases, with 18 bases between the two germline ends. The CDR3 nucleotides read TGTGCCAGCAGCACCCGGGACTTCGGTCGGACCGGGGAGCTGTTTTTT. It yields the protein CASSTRDFGRTGELFF. Combining the CDR3 with reference TRBV7-9 and TRBJ2-2 gives the whole variable domain DTGVSQNPRHKITKRGQNVTFRCDPISEHNRLYWYRQTLGQGPEFLTYFQNEAQLEKSRLLSDRFSAERPKGSFSTLEIQRTEQGDSAMYLCASSTRDFGRTGELFFGEGSRLTVL.

This clone was found once. The chain carries TRBV5-1 and TRBJ2-1, with 12 bases matching TRBD2. The CDR3 runs 16 residues. Germline CDR1 SGHRS, CDR2 YFSETQ. Trimming removed 4 bases from V and 8 bases from J; junction bases left unmatched: 10. CDR3 sequence: CASSEGLAGGGDEQFF. CDR3 in DNA: TGCGCCAGCAGCGAGGGACTAGCGGGTGGAGGGGATGAGCAGTTCTTC.

V and J are TRBV18 and TRBJ1-2; D is uncertain. Germline CDR1 reads KGHSH; CDR2 reads LQKENI. The V end lost 1 base, the J end lost 3 bases, and 9 bases lay between the germline ends. The CDR3 sequence is 14 residues long. The CDR3 coding sequence is TGTGCCAGCTCACCACGGACTACAGACTATGGCTACACCTTC. Encoded protein: CASSPRTTDYGYTF.

V gene TRBV21-1 combines with J gene TRBJ2-3; TRBD1 is taken as the D call from the table, unchecked against the DNA. TRBV21-1 is a pseudogene locus. The CDR3 has 15 residues. The CDR3: CASSKVPGARDTQYF. CDR3 bases: TGTGCCAGCAGCAAAGTGCCAGGGGCGAGGGATACGCAGTATTTT.

V gene TRBV27 combines with J gene TRBJ1-5, with D tentatively TRBD1 (5 bases). Trimming stripped 3 bases from V and 8 bases from J, with 17 bases between. The CDR3 runs 15 residues. Germline V gene lookup returns CDR1 MNHEY and CDR2 SMNVEV (reference sequence). The CDR3: CASSFSQRGEEPQHF. The DNA of the CDR3 is TGTGCCAGCAGTTTTAGCCAACGAGGGGAAGAGCCCCAGCATTTT.

The rearrangement joins TRBV9 to TRBJ2-3; TRBD2 aligns across 9 bases. CDR1 SGDLS and CDR2 YYNGEE come from the germline V gene. J was trimmed by 8 bases and V by 7 bases; bases with no gene match: 14. This CDR3 has 15 residues. The CDR3 here is CASQSLREGRGTQYF. In DNA form, the CDR3 reads TGTGCCAGCCAATCATTGCGGGAGGGCCGCGGTACGCAGTATTTT.

Comments on this clone: This CDR3 is also generated by other DNA sequences in the sample. This rearrangement joins TRBV6-5 to TRBJ2-7; 9 bases match TRBD1. The germline V gene has CDR1 MNHEY and CDR2 SVGAGI. The CDR3 has 15 residues. Germline trimming cut 0 bases from V and 5 bases from J; bases unmatched to any gene: 5. The CDR3 protein is CASSYSRDRDHEQYF. CDR3 coding DNA: TGTGCCAGCAGTTACTCCCGGGACAGGGACCACGAGCAGTACTTC.

The chain uses TRBV7-9 and TRBJ1-2; tentative D call: TRBD1 (6 bases). The CDR3 extends over 16 amino acids. Trimming cost V 5 bases and J 2 bases, with 18 bases left between them. Germline V CDR1 and CDR2: SEHNR, FQNEAQ (reference sequence). The CDR3 nucleotides are TGTGCCAGCAGCCCTTGGGGGGCATCACTGAACTATGGCTACACCTTC. Amino acids: CASSPWGASLNYGYTF.

The chain joins TRBV28 to TRBJ2-7; TRBD2 might be the D (6 bases). This CDR3 region has 14 residues. Germline V gives CDR1 MDHEN, CDR2 SYDVKM. V lost 10 bases, J lost 2 bases, and 18 bases lay in between. The CDR3 coding sequence is TGTGCCACCCACGGGGCGGGACCTACCTACGAGCAGTACTTC. Protein product: CATHGAGPTYEQYF.

The chain is built from TRBV19 and TRBJ1-5; D gene uncertain. The V end lost 2 bases, the J end lost 7 bases, and 9 bases lay between the germline ends. CDR3 length: 13 amino acids. Germline-derived CDR1 and CDR2 are LNHDA and SQIVND (reference sequence). CDR3 DNA sequence: TGTGCCAGTAGTATACAACAGAACCAGCCCCAGCATTTT. This gives the protein CASSIQQNQPQHF.

V gene TRBV7-2 combines with J gene TRBJ1-1; the D gene is possibly TRBD1 (6 bases). The ends were cut back, 4 bases at V and 6 bases at J, with 15 bases in the middle. This CDR3 comprises 14 residues. CDR1 is SGHTA and CDR2 is FQGNSA in the germline V gene. CDR3 protein: CASSSDRWMSEAFF. The CDR3 coding sequence is TGTGCCAGCAGCTCAGACAGGTGGATGTCTGAAGCTTTCTTT. The complete variable domain, with remaining parts taken from reference TRBV7-2 and TRBJ1-1, reads GAGVSQSPSNKVTEKGKDVELRCDPISGHTALYWYRQSLGQGLEFLIYFQGNSAPDKSGLPSDRFSAERTGGSVSTLTIQRTQQEDSAVYLCASSSDRWMSEAFFGQGTRLTVV.

The rearrangement joins TRBV9 to TRBJ2-3; no clear D. V lost 3 bases, J lost 2 bases, and 16 bases lay in between. Germline CDR1 and CDR2: SGDLS and YYNGEE. The CDR3 loop spans 16 amino acids. CDR3 amino acids: CASSGRPLGYTDTQYF. In nucleotides, the CDR3 is TGTGCCAGCAGCGGCAGACCGTTGGGGTACACAGATACGCAGTATTTT. The variable domain in full, with the rest retrieved from reference TRBV9 and TRBJ2-3, is DSGVTQTPKHLITATGQRVTLRCSPRSGDLSVYWYQQSLDQGLQFLIQYYNGEERAKGNILERFSAQQFPDLHSELNLSSLELGDSALYFCASSGRPLGYTDTQYFGPGTRLTVL.

Comments on this clone: Distinct nucleotide sequences in the sample also encode this CDR3. The rearrangement links TRBV5-1 to TRBJ1-2, with unresolved D. The length of the CDR3 is 13 residues. Germline V gene sequence: CDR1 SGHRS, CDR2 YFSETQ. V dropped 3 bases and J dropped 2 bases, with 8 bases sitting between them. The CDR3 sequence: CASSSDGNYGYTF. Written as DNA, the CDR3 is TGCGCCAGCAGCTCGGACGGCAACTATGGCTACACCTTC.

V is TRBV4-1 and J is TRBJ2-3; TRBD2 aligns across 10 bases. CDR3 length equals 19 residues. Germline CDR1 MGHRA, CDR2 YSYEKL. V dropped 5 bases and J dropped 0; count of bases not matched to a gene: 14. The CDR3 nucleotides read TGCGCCAGCAGCTCCCATTCAGCGGGAGGGTCGTCTAGCACAGATACGCAGTATTTT. This translates into CASSSHSAGGSSSTDTQYF.

J is TRBJ2-7 and V is TRBV27, with 10 bases lining up with TRBD1. The V gene's germline CDR1 is MNHEY and CDR2 SMNVEV (reference sequence). The CDR3 length is 17 residues. V lost 5 bases and J lost 7; bases outside the gene matches: 17. In nucleotides, the CDR3 is TGTGCCAGCAGTCCAGGGGACAGGGGTCTTGCCACTAAAGAGCAGTACTTC. Protein sequence: CASSPGDRGLATKEQYF.